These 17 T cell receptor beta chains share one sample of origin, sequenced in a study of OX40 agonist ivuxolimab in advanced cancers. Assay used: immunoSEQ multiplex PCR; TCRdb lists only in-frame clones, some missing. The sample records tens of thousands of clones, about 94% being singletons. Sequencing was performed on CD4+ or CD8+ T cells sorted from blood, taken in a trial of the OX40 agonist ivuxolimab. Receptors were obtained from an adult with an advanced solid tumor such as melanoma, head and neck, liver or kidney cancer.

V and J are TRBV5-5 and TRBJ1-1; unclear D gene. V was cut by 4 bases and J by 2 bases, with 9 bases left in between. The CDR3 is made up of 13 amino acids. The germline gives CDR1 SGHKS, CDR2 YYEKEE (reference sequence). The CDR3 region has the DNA TGTGCCAGCAGCCTACCGACTAACACTGAAGCTTTCTTT. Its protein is CASSLPTNTEAFF. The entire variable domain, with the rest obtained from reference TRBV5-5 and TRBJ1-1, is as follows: DAGVTQSPTHLIKTRGQQVTLRCSPISGHKSVSWYQQVLGQGPQFIFQYYEKEERGRGNFPDRFSARQFPNYSSELNVNALLLGDSALYLCASSLPTNTEAFFGQGTRLTVV.

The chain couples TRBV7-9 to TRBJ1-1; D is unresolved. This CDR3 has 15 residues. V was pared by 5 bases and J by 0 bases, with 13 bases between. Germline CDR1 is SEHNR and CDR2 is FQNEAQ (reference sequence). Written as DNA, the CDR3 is TGTGCCAGCAGCCCGGAAGGCGGCATGAACACTGAAGCTTTCTTT. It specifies CASSPEGGMNTEAFF.

CDR3 residues: CARSLGAADTQYF. The CDR3 nucleotides read TGTGCCAGAAGCTTGGGCGCGGCAGATACGCAGTATTTT. The chain uses TRBV5-3 and TRBJ2-3, with D uncertain. TRBV5-3 counts as an open reading frame of uncertain function. The ends were cut back, 0 bases at V and 4 bases at J, with 6 bases in the middle. This CDR3 is 13 amino acids long.

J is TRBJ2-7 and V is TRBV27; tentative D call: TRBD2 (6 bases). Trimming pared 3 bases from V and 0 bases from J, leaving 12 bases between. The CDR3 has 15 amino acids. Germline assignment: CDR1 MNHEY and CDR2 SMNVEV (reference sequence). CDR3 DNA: TGTGCCAGCAGTTTTCAGCGCGGGGCCTCCTACGAGCAGTACTTC. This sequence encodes CASSFQRGASYEQYF.

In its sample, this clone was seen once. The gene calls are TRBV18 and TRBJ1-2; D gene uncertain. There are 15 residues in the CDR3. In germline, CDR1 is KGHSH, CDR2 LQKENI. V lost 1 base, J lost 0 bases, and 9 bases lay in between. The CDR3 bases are TGTGCCAGCTCACCACTAACAGATGCTAACTATGGCTACACCTTC. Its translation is CASSPLTDANYGYTF. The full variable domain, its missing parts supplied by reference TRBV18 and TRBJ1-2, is NAGVMQNPRHLVRRRGQEARLRCSPMKGHSHVYWYRQLPEEGLKFMVYLQKENIIDESGMPKERFSAEFPKEGPSILRIQQVVRGDSAAYFCASSPLTDANYGYTFGSGTRLTVV.

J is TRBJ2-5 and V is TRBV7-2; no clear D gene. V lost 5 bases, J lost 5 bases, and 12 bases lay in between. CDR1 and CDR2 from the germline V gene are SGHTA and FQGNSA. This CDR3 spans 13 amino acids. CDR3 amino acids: CASSLNIRETQYF. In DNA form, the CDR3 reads TGTGCCAGCAGCCTAAATATCCGGGAGACCCAGTACTTC.

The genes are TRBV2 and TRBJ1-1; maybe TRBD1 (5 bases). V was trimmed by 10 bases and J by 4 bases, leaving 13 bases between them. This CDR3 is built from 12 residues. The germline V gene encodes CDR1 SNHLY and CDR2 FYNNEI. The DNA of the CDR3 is TGTGCCATCCAGGGTACGGGCACTGAAGCTTTCTTT. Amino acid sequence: CAIQGTGTEAFF.

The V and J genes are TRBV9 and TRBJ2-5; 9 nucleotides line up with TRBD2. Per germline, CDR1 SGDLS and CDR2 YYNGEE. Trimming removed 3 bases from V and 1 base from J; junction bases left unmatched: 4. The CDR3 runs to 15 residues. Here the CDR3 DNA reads TGTGCCAGCAGCGCAGCGGGAGGAGGCCAAGAGACCCAGTACTTC. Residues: CASSAAGGGQETQYF.

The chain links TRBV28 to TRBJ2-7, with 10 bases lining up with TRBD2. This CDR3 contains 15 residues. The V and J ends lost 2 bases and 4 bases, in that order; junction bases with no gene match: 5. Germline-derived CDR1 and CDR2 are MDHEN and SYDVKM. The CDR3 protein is CASSLLSSGSYEQYF. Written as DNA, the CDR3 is TGTGCCAGCAGTTTACTCTCTAGCGGGAGTTACGAGCAGTACTTC.

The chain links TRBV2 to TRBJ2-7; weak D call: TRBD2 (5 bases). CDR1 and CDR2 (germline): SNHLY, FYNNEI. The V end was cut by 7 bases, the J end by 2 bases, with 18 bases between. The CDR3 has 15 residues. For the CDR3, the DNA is TGTGCCAGCACCCATGATACTCGGGATGCCTACGAGCAGTACTTC. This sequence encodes CASTHDTRDAYEQYF.

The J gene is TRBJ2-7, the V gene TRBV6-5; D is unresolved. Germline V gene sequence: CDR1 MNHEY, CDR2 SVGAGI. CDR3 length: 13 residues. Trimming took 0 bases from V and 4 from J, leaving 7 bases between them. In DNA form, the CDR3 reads TGTGCCAGCAGTTACTCTGACTCTTACGAGCAGTACTTC. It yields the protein CASSYSDSYEQYF.

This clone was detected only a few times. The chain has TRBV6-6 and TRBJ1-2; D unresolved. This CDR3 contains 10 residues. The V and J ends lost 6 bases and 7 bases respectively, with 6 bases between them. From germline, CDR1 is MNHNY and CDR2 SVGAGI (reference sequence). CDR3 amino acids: CASSAGGYTF. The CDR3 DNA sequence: TGTGCCAGCAGCGCCGGTGGCTACACCTTC.

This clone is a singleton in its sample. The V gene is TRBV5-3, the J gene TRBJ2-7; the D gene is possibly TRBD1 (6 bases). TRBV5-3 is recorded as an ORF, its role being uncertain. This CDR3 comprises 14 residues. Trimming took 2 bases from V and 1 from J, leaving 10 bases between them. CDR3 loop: CARSFQGISYEQYF. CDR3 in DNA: TGTGCCAGAAGCTTCCAGGGGATATCCTACGAGCAGTACTTC.

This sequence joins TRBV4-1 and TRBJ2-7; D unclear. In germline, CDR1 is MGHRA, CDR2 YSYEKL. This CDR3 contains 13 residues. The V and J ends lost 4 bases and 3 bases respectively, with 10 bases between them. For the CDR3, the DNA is TGCGCCAGCAGCCTCGATTGGGGCTACGAGCAGTACTTC. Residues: CASSLDWGYEQYF.

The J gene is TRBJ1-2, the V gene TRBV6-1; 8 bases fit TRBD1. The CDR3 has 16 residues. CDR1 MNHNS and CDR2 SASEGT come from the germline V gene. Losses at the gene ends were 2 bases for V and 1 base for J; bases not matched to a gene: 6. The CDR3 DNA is TGTGCCAGCAGTGAACCTGGGACAGGACTTAACTATGGCTACACCTTC. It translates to CASSEPGTGLNYGYTF.

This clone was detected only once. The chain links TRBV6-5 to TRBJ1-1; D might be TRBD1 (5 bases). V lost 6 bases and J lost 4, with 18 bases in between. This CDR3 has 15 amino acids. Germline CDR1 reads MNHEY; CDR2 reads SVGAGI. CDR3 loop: CASSQSSWGGTEAFF. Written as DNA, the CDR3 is TGTGCCAGCAGCCAATCCTCCTGGGGGGGCACTGAAGCTTTCTTT.

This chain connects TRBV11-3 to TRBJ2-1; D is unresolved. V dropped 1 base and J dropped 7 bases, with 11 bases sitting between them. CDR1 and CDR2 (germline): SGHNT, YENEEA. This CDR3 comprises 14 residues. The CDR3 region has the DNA TGTGCCAGCAGCTTAGTTGGGTTCGGTAATGAGCAGTTCTTC. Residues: CASSLVGFGNEQFF.